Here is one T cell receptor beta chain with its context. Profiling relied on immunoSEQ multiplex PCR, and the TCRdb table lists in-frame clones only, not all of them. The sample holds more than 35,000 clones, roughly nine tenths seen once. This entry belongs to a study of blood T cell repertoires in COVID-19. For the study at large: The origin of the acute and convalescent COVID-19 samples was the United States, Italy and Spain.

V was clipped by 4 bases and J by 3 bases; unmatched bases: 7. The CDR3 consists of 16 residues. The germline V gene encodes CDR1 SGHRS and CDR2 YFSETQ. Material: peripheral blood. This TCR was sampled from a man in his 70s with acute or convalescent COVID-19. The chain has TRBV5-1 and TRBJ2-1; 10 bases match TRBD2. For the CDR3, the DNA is TGCGCCAGCAGCCATTCCGGGACTAGCGTCTACAATGAGCAGTTCTTC. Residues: CASSHSGTSVYNEQFF.